What follows describes a single TCR beta chain. This sample includes further DNA sequences coding for the same CDR3. Produced via immunoSEQ multiplex PCR; TCRdb's table is partial and in-frame only. The data hold about 73,000 clones, with around 90% observed a single time. This entry is derived from a study of OX40 agonist ivuxolimab in advanced cancers. Trimming removed 0 bases at V and 5 bases at J, with 7 bases between. This CDR3 comprises 13 residues. Germline loops: CDR1 SGHTA, CDR2 FQGTGA. Source: CD4+ or CD8+ T cells sorted from blood, taken in a trial of the OX40 agonist ivuxolimab. The receptor was derived from an adult with an advanced solid tumor such as melanoma, head and neck, liver or kidney cancer. The rearrangement uses TRBV7-3 and TRBJ1-1; D is uncertain. For the CDR3, the DNA is TGTGCCAGCAGCTTAACGCGGGAGACTGAAGCTTTCTTT. Protein product: CASSLTRETEAFF.